Listed below are T cell receptor beta chains from one sample, sequenced in a study of blood T cell repertoires in COVID-19. Using immunoSEQ multiplex PCR, the repertoire was profiled, and TCRdb retains in-frame clones only, with some absent. The sample includes some 65,000 clones, 80% to 95% seen only once; the top ten take about 3%. Sequences were obtained from peripheral blood. The receptors originated from a man between 65 and 85 years old with active COVID-19. Each CDR3 is given with its conserved first and last residue. Fields, in order: CDR3 protein, CDR3 DNA, clone size, J gene, V gene, D gene. The D gene is left open where the match is weak. Rows give clone size only sometimes, using once, few, many, or a class for an expanded clone.

CDR3 protein: CASQGGRHSPLHF
CDR3 DNA: TGTGCCTCCCAGGGAGGTCGGCATTCACCCCTCCACTTT
clone size: once
J gene: TRBJ1-6
V gene: TRBV19
D gene: .

CDR3 protein: CASSSSSQGYTEAFF
CDR3 DNA: TGTGCCAGCAGCTCGTCCTCTCAGGGGTACACTGAAGCTTTCTTT
clone size: .
J gene: TRBJ1-1
V gene: TRBV13
D gene: .

CDR3 protein: CASSGQRGGFYNEQFF
CDR3 DNA: TGTGCCAGCAGCGGACAGCGGGGGGGGTTCTACAATGAGCAGTTCTTC
clone size: .
J gene: TRBJ2-1
V gene: TRBV7-2
D gene: TRBD2

CDR3 protein: CASSPPSGMANTGELFF
CDR3 DNA: TGTGCCAGCTCACCCCCTAGCGGCATGGCGAACACCGGGGAGCTGTTTTTT
clone size: .
J gene: TRBJ2-2
V gene: TRBV18
D gene: TRBD2

CDR3 protein: CASSLSGAVHEQFF
CDR3 DNA: TGTGCCAGCAGTCTTTCGGGAGCCGTCCATGAGCAGTTCTTC
clone size: .
J gene: TRBJ2-1
V gene: TRBV6-5
D gene: .

CDR3 protein: CASSYEGAFYNSPLHF
CDR3 DNA: TGTGCCAGCAGTTACGAGGGGGCTTTCTATAATTCACCCCTCCACTTT
clone size: .
J gene: TRBJ1-6
V gene: TRBV6-2/TRBV6-3
D gene: TRBD1

CDR3 protein: CASRAGGQADTQYF
CDR3 DNA: TGTGCCAGCCGAGCCGGGGGTCAAGCAGATACGCAGTATTTT
clone size: .
J gene: TRBJ2-3
V gene: TRBV6-5
D gene: .

CDR3 protein: CASGLSRGDGYTF
CDR3 DNA: TGTGCTAGTGGTTTGAGCAGGGGAGACGGCTACACCTTC
clone size: .
J gene: TRBJ1-2
V gene: TRBV12-5
D gene: .

CDR3 protein: CASSTQQGSYGYTF
CDR3 DNA: TGTGCCAGTAGTACCCAACAGGGCAGCTATGGCTACACCTTC
clone size: once
J gene: TRBJ1-2
V gene: TRBV19
D gene: .

CDR3 protein: CASRQRGSAEAFF
CDR3 DNA: TGTGCCAGCAGGCAAAGGGGGTCCGCTGAAGCTTTCTTT
clone size: .
J gene: TRBJ1-1
V gene: TRBV6-5
D gene: .

CDR3 protein: CASSEAQGAPQHF
CDR3 DNA: TGTGCCAGCAGTGAAGCTCAGGGCGCGCCCCAGCATTTT
clone size: few
J gene: TRBJ1-5
V gene: TRBV2
D gene: .

CDR3 protein: CASSPIGVNTEAFF
CDR3 DNA: TGTGCCAGCAGCCCGATCGGGGTTAACACTGAAGCTTTCTTT
clone size: .
J gene: TRBJ1-1
V gene: TRBV5-6
D gene: .

CDR3 protein: CSASETSETQYF
CDR3 DNA: TGCAGTGCTAGTGAGACTAGCGAGACCCAGTACTTC
clone size: .
J gene: TRBJ2-5
V gene: TRBV20-1
D gene: TRBD2

CDR3 protein: CASSAYRGSYNSPLHF
CDR3 DNA: TGTGCCAGCAGCGCCTACAGGGGATCCTATAATTCACCCCTCCACTTT
clone size: .
J gene: TRBJ1-6
V gene: TRBV9
D gene: TRBD1

CDR3 protein: CASSLGGGGSTDTQYF
CDR3 DNA: TGTGCCAGCAGCTTAGGTGGGGGCGGGAGCACAGATACGCAGTATTTT
clone size: .
J gene: TRBJ2-3
V gene: TRBV7-9
D gene: .

CDR3 protein: CASSLDRGQETQYF
CDR3 DNA: TGCGCCAGCAGCTTGGATCGGGGACAAGAGACCCAGTACTTC
clone size: .
J gene: TRBJ2-5
V gene: TRBV5-1
D gene: .

CDR3 protein: CASSLRTGGNTGELFF
CDR3 DNA: TGTGCCAGCAGCCTTAGGACAGGGGGCAACACCGGGGAGCTGTTTTTT
clone size: .
J gene: TRBJ2-2
V gene: TRBV3-1/TRBV3-2
D gene: TRBD1

CDR3 protein: CASSRTSGGDSYNEQFF
CDR3 DNA: TGTGCCAGTAGTCGTACTAGCGGGGGAGACTCCTACAATGAGCAGTTCTTC
clone size: .
J gene: TRBJ2-1
V gene: TRBV19
D gene: TRBD2

CDR3 protein: CASSQVRTGVLNSPLHF
CDR3 DNA: TGCGCCAGCAGCCAGGTCCGAACAGGGGTTTTAAATTCACCCCTCCACTTT
clone size: once
J gene: TRBJ1-6
V gene: TRBV4-1
D gene: TRBD1

CDR3 protein: CASSPEGVGELFF
CDR3 DNA: TGTGCCAGCAGTCCGGAGGGCGTAGGGGAGCTGTTTTTT
clone size: .
J gene: TRBJ2-2
V gene: TRBV9
D gene: .

CDR3 protein: CASNGLLNTIYF
CDR3 DNA: TGTGCCAGCAACGGACTTTTAAACACCATATATTTT
clone size: .
J gene: TRBJ1-3
V gene: TRBV2
D gene: .

CDR3 protein: CASGTGVNAGELFF
CDR3 DNA: TGTGCCAGCGGGACAGGGGTTAATGCCGGGGAGCTGTTTTTT
clone size: .
J gene: TRBJ2-2
V gene: TRBV6-5
D gene: TRBD1